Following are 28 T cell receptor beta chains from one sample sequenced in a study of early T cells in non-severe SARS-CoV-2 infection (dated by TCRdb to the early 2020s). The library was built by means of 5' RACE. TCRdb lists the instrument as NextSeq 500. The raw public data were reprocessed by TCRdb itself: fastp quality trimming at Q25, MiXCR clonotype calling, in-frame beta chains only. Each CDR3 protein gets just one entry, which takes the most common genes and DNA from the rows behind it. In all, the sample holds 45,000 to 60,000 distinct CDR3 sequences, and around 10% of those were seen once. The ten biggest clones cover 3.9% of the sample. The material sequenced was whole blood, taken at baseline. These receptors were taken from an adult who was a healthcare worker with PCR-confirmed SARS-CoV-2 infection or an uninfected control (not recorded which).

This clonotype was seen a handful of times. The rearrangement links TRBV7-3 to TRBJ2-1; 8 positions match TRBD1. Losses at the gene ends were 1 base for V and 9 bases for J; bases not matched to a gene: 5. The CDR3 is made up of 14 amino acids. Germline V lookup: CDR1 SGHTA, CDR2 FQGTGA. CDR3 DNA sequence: TGTGCCAGCAGCTTAATCCCCACAGGGGGTGAGCAGTTCTTC. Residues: CASSLIPTGGEQFF.

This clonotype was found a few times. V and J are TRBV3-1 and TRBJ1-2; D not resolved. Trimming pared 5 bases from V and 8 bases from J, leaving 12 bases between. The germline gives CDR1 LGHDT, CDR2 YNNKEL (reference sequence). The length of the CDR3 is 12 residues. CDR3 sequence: CASSTRLVGYTF. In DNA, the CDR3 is TGTGCCAGCAGCACCCGTTTGGTAGGCTACACCTTC.

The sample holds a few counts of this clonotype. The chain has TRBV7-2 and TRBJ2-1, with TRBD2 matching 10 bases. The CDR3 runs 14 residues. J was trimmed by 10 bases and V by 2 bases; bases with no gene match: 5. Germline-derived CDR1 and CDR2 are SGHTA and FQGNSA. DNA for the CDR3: TGTGCCAGCAGCTTATCCGGGACTAGCGCAGAGCAGTTCTTC. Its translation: CASSLSGTSAEQFF.

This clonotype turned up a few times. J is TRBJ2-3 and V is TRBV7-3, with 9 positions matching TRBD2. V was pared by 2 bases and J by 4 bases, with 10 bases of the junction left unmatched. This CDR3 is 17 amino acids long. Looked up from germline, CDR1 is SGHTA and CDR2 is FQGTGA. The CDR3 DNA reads TGTGCCAGCAGCTTACGTCTACGCGGGGGGGCCTCAGATACGCAGTATTTT. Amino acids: CASSLRLRGGASDTQYF.

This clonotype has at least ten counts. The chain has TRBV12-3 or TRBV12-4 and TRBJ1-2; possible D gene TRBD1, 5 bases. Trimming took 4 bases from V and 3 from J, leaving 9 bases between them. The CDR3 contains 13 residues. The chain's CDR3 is CASSWGSDYGYTF. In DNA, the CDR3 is TGTGCCAGCAGTTGGGGCAGTGACTATGGCTACACCTTC.

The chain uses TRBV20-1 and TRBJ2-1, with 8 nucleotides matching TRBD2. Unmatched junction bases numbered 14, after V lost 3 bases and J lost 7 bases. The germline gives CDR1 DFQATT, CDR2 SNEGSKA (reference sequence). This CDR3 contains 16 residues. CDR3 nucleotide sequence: TGCAGTGCTAGTAATGAAGGACCCCAGCGGGGGAATGAGCAGTTCTTC. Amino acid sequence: CSASNEGPQRGNEQFF.

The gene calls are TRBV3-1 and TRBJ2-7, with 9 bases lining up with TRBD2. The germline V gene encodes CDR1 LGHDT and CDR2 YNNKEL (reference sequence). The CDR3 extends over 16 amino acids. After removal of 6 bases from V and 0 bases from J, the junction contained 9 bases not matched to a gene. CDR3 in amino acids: CASRALSGGSSYEQYF. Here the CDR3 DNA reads TGTGCCAGCAGGGCTCTGAGCGGGGGGAGCTCCTACGAGCAGTACTTC.

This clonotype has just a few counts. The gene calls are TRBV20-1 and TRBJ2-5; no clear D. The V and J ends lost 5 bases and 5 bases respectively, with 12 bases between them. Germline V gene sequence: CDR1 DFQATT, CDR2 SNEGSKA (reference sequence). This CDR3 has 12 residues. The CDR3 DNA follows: TGCAGTGCTCAACATCCCCGGGAGACCCAGTACTTC. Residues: CSAQHPRETQYF.

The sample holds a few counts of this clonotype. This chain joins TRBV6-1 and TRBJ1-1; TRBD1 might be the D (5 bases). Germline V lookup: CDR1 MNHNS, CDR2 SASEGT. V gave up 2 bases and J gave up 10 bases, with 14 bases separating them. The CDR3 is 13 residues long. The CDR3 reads CASSEWEGRGAFF. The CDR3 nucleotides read TGTGCCAGCAGTGAATGGGAGGGGAGGGGAGCTTTCTTT.

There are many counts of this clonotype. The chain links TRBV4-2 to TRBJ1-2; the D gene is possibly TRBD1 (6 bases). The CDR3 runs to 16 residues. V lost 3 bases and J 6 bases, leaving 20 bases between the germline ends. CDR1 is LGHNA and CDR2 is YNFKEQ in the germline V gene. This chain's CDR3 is CASSQGARGAADGYTF. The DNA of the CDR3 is TGTGCCAGCAGCCAGGGCGCGCGGGGGGCGGCAGATGGCTACACCTTC.

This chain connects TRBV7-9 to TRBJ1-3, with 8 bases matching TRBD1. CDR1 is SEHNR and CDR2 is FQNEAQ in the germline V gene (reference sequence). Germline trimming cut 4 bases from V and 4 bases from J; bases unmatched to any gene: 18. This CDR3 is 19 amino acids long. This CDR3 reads CASSSISSSATGAGNTIYF. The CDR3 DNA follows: TGTGCCAGCAGCTCAATCTCCTCTAGCGCGACAGGGGCCGGAAACACCATATATTTT. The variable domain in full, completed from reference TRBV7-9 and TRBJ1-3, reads DTGVSQNPRHKITKRGQNVTFRCDPISEHNRLYWYRQTLGQGPEFLTYFQNEAQLEKSRLLSDRFSAERPKGSFSTLEIQRTEQGDSAMYLCASSSISSSATGAGNTIYFGEGSWLTVV.

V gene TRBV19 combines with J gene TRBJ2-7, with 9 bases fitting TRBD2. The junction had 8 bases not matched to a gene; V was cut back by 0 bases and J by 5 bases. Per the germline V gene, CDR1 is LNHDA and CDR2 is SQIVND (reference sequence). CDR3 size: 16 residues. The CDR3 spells CASSIDHSGRGDEQYF. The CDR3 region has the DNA TGTGCCAGTAGTATAGATCATAGCGGGAGAGGAGACGAGCAGTACTTC.

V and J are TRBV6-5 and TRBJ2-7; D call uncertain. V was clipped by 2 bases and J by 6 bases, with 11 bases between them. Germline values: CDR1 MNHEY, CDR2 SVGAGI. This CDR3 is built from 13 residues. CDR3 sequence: CASSYGLRTEQYF. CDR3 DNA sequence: TGTGCCAGCAGTTACGGGCTTCGGACCGAGCAGTACTTC.

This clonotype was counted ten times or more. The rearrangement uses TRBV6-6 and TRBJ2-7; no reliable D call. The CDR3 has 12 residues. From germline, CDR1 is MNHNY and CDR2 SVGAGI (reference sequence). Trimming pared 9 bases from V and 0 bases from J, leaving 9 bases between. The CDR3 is CASSWDSYEQYF. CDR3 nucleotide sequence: TGTGCCAGTTCGTGGGACTCCTACGAGCAGTACTTC.

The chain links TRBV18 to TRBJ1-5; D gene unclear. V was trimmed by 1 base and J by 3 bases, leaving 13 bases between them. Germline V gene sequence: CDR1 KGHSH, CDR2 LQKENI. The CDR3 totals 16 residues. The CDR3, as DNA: TGTGCCAGCTCACCACAGGGCCCCCCTCCCAATCAGCCCCAGCATTTT. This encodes CASSPQGPPPNQPQHF. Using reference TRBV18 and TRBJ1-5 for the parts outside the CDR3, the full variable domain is NAGVMQNPRHLVRRRGQEARLRCSPMKGHSHVYWYRQLPEEGLKFMVYLQKENIIDESGMPKERFSAEFPKEGPSILRIQQVVRGDSAAYFCASSPQGPPPNQPQHFGDGTRLSIL.

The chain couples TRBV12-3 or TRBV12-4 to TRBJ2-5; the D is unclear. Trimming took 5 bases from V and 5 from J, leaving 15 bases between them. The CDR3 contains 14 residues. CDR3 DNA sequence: TGTGCCAGCAGTATGTTAGTGGGGATTGAGACCCAGTACTTC. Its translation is CASSMLVGIETQYF.

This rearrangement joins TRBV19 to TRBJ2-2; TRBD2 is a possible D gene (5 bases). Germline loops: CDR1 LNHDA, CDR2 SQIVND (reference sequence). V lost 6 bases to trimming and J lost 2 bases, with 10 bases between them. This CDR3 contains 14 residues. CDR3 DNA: TGTGCCAGTAGCCCCGGGATTAACACCGGGGAGCTGTTTTTT. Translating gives CASSPGINTGELFF. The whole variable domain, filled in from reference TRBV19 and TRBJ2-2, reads DGGITQSPKYLFRKEGQNVTLSCEQNLNHDAMYWYRQDPGQGLRLIYYSQIVNDFQKGDIAEGYSVSREKKESFPLTVTSAQKNPTAFYLCASSPGINTGELFFGEGSRLTVL.

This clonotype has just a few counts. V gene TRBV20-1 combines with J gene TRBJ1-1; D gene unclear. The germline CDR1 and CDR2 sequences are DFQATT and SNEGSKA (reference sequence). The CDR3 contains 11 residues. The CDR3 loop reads CRAVGNTEAFF. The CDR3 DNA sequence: TGCAGGGCAGTAGGGAACACTGAAGCTTTCTTT.

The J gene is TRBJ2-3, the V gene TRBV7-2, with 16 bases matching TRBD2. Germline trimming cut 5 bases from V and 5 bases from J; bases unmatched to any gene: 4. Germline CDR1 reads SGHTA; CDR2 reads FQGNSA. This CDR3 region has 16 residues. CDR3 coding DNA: TGTGCCAGCAGCAAGGGACTAGCGGGAGGGGAAGATACGCAGTATTTT. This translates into CASSKGLAGGEDTQYF. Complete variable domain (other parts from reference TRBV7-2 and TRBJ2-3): GAGVSQSPSNKVTEKGKDVELRCDPISGHTALYWYRQSLGQGLEFLIYFQGNSAPDKSGLPSDRFSAERTGGSVSTLTIQRTQQEDSAVYLCASSKGLAGGEDTQYFGPGTRLTVL.

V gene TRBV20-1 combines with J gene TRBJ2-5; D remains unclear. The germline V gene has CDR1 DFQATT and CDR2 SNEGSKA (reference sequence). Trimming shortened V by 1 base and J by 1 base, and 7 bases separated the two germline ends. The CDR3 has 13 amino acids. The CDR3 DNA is TGCAGTGCTAGAGGCATAGCCCAAGAGACCCAGTACTTC. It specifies CSARGIAQETQYF.

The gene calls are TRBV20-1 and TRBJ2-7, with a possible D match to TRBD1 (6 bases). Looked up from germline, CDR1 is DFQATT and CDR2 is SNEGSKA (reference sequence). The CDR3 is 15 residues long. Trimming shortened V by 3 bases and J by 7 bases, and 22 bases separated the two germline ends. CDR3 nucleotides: TGCAGTGCTAGGGATCAGGGGCGGAATCTGATGGAGCAGTACTTC. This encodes CSARDQGRNLMEQYF.

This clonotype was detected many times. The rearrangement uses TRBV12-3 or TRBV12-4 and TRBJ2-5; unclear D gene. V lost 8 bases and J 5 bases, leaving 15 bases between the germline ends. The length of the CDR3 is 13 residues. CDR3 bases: TGTGCCAGCCAATCACTCGCTGGGGAGACCCAGTACTTC. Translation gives CASQSLAGETQYF.

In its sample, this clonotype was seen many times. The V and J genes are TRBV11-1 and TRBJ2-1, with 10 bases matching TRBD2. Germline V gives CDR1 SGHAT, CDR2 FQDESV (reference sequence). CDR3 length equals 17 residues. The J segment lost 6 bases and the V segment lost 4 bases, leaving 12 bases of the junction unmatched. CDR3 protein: CASSSLRLAGEGNEQFF. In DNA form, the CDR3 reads TGTGCCAGCAGCTCCCTCCGCCTAGCGGGGGAAGGCAATGAGCAGTTCTTC.

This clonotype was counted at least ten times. CDR3: CASSVAGEGEYTDTQYF. CDR3 nucleotide sequence: TGTGCCAGCAGCGTAGCCGGGGAGGGGGAGTACACAGATACGCAGTATTTT. The V gene is TRBV9, the J gene TRBJ2-3, with D possibly TRBD2 on 7 matching bases. V dropped 0 bases and J dropped 2 bases, with 16 bases sitting between them. From germline, CDR1 is SGDLS and CDR2 YYNGEE. The CDR3 runs to 17 residues.

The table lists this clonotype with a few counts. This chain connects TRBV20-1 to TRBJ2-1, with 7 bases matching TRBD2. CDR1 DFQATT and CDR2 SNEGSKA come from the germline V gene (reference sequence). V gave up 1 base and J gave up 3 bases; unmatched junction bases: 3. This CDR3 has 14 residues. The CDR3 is CSARVRELYNEQFF. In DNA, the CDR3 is TGCAGTGCTAGAGTGCGGGAGCTCTACAATGAGCAGTTCTTC.

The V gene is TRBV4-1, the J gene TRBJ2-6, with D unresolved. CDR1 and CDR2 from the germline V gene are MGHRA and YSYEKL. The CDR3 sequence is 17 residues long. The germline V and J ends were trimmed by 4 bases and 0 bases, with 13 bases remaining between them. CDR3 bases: TGCGCCAGCAGCCTAAGCGCCCTTAGCTCTGGGGCCAACGTCCTGACTTTC. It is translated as CASSLSALSSGANVLTF.

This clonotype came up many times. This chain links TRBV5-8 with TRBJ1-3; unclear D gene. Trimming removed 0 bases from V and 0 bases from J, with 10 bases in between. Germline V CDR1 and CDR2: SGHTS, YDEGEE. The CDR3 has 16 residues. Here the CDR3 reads CASSLGRRNSGNTIYF. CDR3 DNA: TGTGCCAGCAGCTTGGGTCGACGCAACTCTGGAAACACCATATATTTT.

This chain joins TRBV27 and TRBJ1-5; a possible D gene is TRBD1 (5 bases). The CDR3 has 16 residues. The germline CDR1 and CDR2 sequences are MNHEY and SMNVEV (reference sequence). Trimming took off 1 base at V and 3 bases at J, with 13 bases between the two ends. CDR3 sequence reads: CASSLYGGADNQPQHF. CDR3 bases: TGTGCCAGCAGTTTATATGGAGGGGCGGACAATCAGCCCCAGCATTTT.